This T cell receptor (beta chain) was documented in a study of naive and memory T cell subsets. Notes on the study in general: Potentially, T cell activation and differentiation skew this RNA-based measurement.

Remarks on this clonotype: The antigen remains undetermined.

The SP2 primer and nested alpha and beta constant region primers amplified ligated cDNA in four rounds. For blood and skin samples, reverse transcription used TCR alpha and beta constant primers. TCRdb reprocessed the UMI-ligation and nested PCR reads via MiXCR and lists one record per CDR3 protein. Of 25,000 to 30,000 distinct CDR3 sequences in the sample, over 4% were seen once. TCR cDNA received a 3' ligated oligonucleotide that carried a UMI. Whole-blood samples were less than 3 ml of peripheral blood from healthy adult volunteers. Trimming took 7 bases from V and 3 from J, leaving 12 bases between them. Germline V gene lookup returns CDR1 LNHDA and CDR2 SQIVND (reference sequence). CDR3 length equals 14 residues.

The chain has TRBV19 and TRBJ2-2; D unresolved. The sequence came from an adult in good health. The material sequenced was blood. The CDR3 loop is CASITGGDTGELFF. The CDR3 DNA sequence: TGTGCCAGTATTACCGGTGGGGACACCGGGGAGCTGTTTTTT. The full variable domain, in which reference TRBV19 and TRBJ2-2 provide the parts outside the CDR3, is DGGITQSPKYLFRKEGQNVTLSCEQNLNHDAMYWYRQDPGQGLRLIYYSQIVNDFQKGDIAEGYSVSREKKESFPLTVTSAQKNPTAFYLCASITGGDTGELFFGEGSRLTVL.